This T cell receptor (beta chain) originates from a study of control samples from healthy donors and cancer patients. This table comes from immunoSEQ multiplex PCR, and its TCRdb copy is limited to in-frame clones, with some not included. The sample lists about 59,000 clones; about 92% were seen once. The CDR3 sequence is 14 residues long. The germline V gene has CDR1 MRHNA and CDR2 SNTAGT. The ends were cut back, 5 bases at V and 6 bases at J, with 13 bases in the middle. The sample was PBMCs. The genes are TRBV6-4 and TRBJ2-2; D is ambiguous. This TCR came from a man aged 35 to 55 with colorectal cancer. CDR3 in amino acids: CASSSTSIPGELFF. CDR3 nucleotide sequence: TGTGCCAGCAGTTCAACGTCTATCCCCGGGGAGCTGTTTTTT.